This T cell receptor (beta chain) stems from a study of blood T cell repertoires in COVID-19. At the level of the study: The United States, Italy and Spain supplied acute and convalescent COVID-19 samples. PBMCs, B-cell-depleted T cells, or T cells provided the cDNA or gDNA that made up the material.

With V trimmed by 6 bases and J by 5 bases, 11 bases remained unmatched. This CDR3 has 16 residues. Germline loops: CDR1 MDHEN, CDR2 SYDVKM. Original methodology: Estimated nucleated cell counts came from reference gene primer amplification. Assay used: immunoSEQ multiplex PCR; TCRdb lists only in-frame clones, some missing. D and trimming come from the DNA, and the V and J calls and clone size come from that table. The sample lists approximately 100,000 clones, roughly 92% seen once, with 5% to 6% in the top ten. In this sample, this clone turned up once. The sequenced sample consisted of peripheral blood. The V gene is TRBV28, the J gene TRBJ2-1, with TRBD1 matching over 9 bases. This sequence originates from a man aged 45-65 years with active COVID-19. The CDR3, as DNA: TGTGCCAGCAGGTCTTGGGGGACAGGGTTTGACAATGAGCAGTTCTTC. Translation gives CASRSWGTGFDNEQFF.